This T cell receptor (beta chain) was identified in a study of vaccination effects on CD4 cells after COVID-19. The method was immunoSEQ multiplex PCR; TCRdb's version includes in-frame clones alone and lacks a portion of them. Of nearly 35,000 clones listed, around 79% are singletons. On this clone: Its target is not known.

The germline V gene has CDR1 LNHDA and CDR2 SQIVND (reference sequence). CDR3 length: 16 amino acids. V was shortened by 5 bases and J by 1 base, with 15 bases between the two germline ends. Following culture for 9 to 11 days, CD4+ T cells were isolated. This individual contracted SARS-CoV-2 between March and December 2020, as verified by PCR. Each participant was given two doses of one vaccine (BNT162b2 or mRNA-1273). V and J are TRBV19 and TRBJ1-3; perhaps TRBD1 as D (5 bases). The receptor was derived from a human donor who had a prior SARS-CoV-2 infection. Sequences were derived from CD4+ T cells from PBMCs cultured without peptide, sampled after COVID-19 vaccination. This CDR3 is CASSRGLGASGNTIYF. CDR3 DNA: TGTGCCAGTAGTCGTGGACTTGGGGCGTCTGGAAACACCATATATTTT. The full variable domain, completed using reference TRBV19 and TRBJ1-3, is DGGITQSPKYLFRKEGQNVTLSCEQNLNHDAMYWYRQDPGQGLRLIYYSQIVNDFQKGDIAEGYSVSREKKESFPLTVTSAQKNPTAFYLCASSRGLGASGNTIYFGEGSWLTVV.